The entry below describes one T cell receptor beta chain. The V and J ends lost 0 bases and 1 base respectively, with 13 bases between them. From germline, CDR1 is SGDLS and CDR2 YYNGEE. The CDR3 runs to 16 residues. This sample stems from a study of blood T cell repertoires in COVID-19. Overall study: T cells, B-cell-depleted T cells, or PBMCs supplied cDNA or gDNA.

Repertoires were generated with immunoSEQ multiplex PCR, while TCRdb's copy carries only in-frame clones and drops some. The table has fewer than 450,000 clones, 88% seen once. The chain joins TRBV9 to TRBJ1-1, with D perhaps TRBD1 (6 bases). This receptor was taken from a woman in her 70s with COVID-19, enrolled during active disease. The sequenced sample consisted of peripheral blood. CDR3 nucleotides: TGTGCCAGCAGCGTAGCGAAAGGGGGGGCGAACACTGAAGCTTTCTTT. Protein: CASSVAKGGANTEAFF.